This T cell receptor beta chain comes out of a study of blood T cell repertoires in COVID-19 (dated by TCRdb to the early 2020s). Background on the whole study: Samples from collaborators originated in the United States, Italy and Spain and spanned both the acute and convalescent phases of COVID-19. The samples were drawn from the first 160 participants of the ongoing ImmuneRACE study and from 950 to 1,500 subjects provided by 6 global collaborators. The repertoires were released in a freely available public database intended as a resource for research on the immune response to SARS-CoV-2. The material from the prospective study consisted of cDNA or gDNA derived from T cells, B-cell-depleted T cells, or PBMCs. The sample metadata nearly always contained a de-identified subject ID, COVID-19 status, age in years and sex. The dataset comprised deeply sampled blood TCRbeta repertoires from subjects exposed to, actively infected with, or recovered from COVID-19. Where available, HLA class I and class II types were obtained from metadata supplied by the sample provider rather than from assay-based typing. General conclusions and limits of the study: The quantity of clinical and demographic metadata differed by source and by participant and was supplied without curation.

Another Seattle source contributed samples from volunteer blood donors who had recovered from COVID-19. Each collaborating institution followed its own protocols to collect whole blood in K2EDTA tubes. For TCRbeta analysis, collaborators shipped samples in one of three forms: frozen whole blood, isolated PBMCs, or DNA extracted from either of those sample types. V and J are trimmed by 2 bases and 3 bases, and the gene matches miss 7 bases of the junction. Inclusive of the bounding cysteine and phenylalanine, the CDR3 is 16 residues long. Here the CDR3 DNA is all that survives: 48 bases in frame from base 1. CDR1 and CDR2, looked up from the germline V gene, are SGHTA and FQGTGA. TCRbeta CDR3 regions were amplified from genomic DNA by means of the immunoSEQ Assay, a bias-controlled multiplex PCR. As for the authors' bioinformatics: Nucleated cell counts per sample were estimated from amplification of reference gene primers within the assay. To quantify the absolute abundance of each unique TCRbeta CDR3 rearrangement, sequence reads were collapsed and filtered. For each sample, productive Simpson clonality was calculated by taking the square root of Simpson's diversity index across productive rearrangements. Not all clones reach the TCRdb copy of this immuneACCESS table, which keeps in-frame sequences only. Checked studies attribute under half of the gap to unresolved V genes and leave the rest unexplained. Clone size and V and J calls were adopted from that table, with D and trimming inferred from the DNA. The sample table shows roughly 200,000 clones, and around nine tenths are seen once. Roughly 6.2% of the sample belongs to the ten largest clones.

About this clone: Its antigen remains unidentified. There are no base qualities to consult, and no much larger clone falls within one base.

Sequencing used peripheral blood. The sequence was collected from a man in his 60s who had recovered from COVID-19. Rearrangement joined TRBV7-3 to TRBJ2-7, and 10 junction bases match TRBD1. The bases are TGTGCCAGCAGCTTATCGGCCGGGACAGGGGTCTACGAGCAGTACTTC. The translation is CASSLSAGTGVYEQYF.